This T cell receptor (beta chain) was obtained from a study of cytomegalovirus exposure and HLA in healthy donors. The donors were part of the validation cohort, which consisted of about 120 subjects and was separate from the first cohort of 600 to 850 subjects. Concerning this clone: Its target is not known.

This CDR3 is built from 16 residues. Germline lookup yields CDR1 MDHEN and CDR2 SYDVKM. V lost 2 bases and J 9 bases, leaving 17 bases between the germline ends. Points from the study as a whole: The CMV antigen specificity of three CMV-associated chains was confirmed through in vitro analysis. The authors listed 164 TCR beta chains as cytomegalovirus-associated.

Some clones are missing from TCRdb's copy, which holds only in-frame ones; the method was immunoSEQ multiplex PCR. The sample consists of some 84,000 clones, roughly 91% of them appearing once. Source material: PBMCs. This sequence was found in a man aged 25-45 years in good health and CMV-seronegative. The chain joins TRBV28 to TRBJ1-6, with D possibly TRBD1 on 6 matching bases. Here the CDR3 reads CASSLIPKGTPSPLHF. In nucleotides, the CDR3 is TGTGCCAGCAGTTTAATTCCGAAGGGGACACCTTCACCCCTCCACTTT.